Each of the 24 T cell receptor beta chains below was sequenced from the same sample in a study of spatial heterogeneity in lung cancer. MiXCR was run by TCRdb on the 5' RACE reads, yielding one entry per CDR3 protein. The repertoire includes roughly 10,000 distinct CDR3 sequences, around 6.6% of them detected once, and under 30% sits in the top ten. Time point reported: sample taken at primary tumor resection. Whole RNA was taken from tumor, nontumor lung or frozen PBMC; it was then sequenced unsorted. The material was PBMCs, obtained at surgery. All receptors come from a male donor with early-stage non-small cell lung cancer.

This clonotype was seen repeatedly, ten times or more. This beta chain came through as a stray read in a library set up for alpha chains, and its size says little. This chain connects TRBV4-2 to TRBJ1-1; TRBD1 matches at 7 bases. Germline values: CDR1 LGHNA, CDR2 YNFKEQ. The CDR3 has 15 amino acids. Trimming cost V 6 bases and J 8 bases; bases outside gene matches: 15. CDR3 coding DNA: TGTGCCAGCAGACGAACAGACAGGGATGCGACGGAAGCTTTCTTT. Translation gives CASRRTDRDATEAFF.

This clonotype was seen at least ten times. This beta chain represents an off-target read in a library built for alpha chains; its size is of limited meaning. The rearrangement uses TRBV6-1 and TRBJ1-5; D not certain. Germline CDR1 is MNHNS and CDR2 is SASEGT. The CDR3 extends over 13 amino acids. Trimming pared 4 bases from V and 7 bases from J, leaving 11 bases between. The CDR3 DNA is TGTGCCAGCAGTGTTTTCGATCCCCAGCCCCAGCATTTT. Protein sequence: CASSVFDPQPQHF.

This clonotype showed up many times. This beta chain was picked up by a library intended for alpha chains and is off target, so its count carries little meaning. The CDR3 sequence is CASSLGPTGSYNEQFF. CDR3 coding DNA: TGTGCCAGCAGTTTAGGGCCTACAGGGTCCTACAATGAGCAGTTCTTC. The chain has TRBV27 and TRBJ2-1; tentatively, D is TRBD1 (6 bases). The CDR3 is 16 amino acids. From germline, CDR1 is MNHEY and CDR2 SMNVEV (reference sequence). The V gene lost 2 bases and the J gene lost 1 base, with 12 bases spanning the gap.

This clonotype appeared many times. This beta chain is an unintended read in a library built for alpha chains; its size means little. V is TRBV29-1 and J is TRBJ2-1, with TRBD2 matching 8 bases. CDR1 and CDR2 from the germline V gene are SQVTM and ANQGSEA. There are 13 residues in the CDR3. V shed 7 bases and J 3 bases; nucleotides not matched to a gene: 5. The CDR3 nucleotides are TGCAGCGCCCCGGGACTAGGCTACAATGAGCAGTTCTTC. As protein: CSAPGLGYNEQFF.

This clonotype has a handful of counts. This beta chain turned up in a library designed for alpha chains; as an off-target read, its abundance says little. CDR3: CASRSLAGSLYEQYF. Written as DNA, the CDR3 is TGTGCCAGCAGATCTCTAGCGGGGTCTCTCTACGAGCAGTACTTC. The genes are TRBV11-2 and TRBJ2-7; TRBD2 aligns across 9 bases. Looked up from germline, CDR1 is SGHAT and CDR2 is FQNNGV. CDR3 length: 15 residues. Trimming cost V 6 bases and J 3 bases; bases outside gene matches: 9.

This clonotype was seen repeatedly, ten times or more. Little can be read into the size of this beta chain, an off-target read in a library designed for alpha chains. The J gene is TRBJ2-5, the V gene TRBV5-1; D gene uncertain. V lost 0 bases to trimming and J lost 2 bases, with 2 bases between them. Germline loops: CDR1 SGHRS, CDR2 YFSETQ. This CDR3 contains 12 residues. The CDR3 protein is CASSLGQETQYF. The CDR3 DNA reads TGCGCCAGCAGCTTGGGGCAAGAGACCCAGTACTTC.

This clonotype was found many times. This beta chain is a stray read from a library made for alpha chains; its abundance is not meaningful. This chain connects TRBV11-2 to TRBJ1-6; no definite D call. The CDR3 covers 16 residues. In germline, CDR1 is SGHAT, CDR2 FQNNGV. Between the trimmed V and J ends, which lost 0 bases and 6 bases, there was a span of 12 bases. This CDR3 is CASSLDRVDSNSPLHF. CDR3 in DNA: TGTGCCAGCAGCTTAGATCGAGTTGATTCTAATTCACCCCTCCACTTT.

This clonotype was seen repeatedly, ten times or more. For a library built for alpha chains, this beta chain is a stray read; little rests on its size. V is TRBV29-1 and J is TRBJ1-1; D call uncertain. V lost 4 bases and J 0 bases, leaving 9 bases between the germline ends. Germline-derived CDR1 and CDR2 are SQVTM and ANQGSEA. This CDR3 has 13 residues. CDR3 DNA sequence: TGCAGCGTTGTGGAGATAGTGAACACTGAAGCTTTCTTT. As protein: CSVVEIVNTEAFF.

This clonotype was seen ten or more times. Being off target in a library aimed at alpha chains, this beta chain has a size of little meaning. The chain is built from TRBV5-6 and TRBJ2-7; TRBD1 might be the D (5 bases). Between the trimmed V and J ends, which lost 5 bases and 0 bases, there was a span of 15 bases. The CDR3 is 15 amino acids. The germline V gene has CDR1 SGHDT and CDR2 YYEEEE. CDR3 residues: CASSVGPGNSYEQYF. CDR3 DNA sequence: TGTGCCAGCAGTGTGGGTCCAGGGAACTCCTACGAGCAGTACTTC.

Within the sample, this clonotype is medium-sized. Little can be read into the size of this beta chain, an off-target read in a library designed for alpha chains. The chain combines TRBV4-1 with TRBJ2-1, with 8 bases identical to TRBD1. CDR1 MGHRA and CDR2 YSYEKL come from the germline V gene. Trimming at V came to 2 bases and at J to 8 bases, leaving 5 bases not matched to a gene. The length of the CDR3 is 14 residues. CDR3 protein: CASSQRTGLYEQFF. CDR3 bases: TGCGCCAGCAGCCAACGGACAGGGCTTTATGAGCAGTTCTTC.

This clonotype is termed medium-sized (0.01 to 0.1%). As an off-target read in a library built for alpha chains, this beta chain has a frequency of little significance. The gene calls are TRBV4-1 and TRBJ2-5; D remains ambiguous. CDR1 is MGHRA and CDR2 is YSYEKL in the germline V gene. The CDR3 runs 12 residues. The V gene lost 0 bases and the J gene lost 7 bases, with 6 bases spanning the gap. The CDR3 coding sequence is TGCGCCAGCAGCCAAGATGAGGTGACCCAGTACTTC. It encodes CASSQDEVTQYF.

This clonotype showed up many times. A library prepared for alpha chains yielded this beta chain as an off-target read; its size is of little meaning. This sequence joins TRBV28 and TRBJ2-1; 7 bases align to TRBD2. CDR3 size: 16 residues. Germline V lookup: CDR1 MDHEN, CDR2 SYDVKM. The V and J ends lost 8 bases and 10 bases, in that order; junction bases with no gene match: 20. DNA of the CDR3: TGTGCCAGCCAAATTATAGGCGGGAGCTCAGGGTTGGAGCAGTTCTTC. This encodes CASQIIGGSSGLEQFF.

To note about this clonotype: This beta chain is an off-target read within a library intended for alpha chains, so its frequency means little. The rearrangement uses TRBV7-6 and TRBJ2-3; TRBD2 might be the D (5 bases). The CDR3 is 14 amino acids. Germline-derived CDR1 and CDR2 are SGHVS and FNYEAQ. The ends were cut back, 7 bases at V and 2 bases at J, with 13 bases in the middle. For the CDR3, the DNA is TGTGCCAGCATAGGAGGTCTTCCCACAGATACGCAGTATTTT. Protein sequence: CASIGGLPTDTQYF.

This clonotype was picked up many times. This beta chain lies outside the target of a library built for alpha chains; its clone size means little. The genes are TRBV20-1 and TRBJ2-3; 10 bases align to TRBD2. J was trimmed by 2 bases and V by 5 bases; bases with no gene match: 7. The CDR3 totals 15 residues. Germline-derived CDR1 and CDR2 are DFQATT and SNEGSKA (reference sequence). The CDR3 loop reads CSAGPSGGATDTQYF. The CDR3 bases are TGCAGTGCTGGACCCAGCGGGGGGGCCACAGATACGCAGTATTTT.

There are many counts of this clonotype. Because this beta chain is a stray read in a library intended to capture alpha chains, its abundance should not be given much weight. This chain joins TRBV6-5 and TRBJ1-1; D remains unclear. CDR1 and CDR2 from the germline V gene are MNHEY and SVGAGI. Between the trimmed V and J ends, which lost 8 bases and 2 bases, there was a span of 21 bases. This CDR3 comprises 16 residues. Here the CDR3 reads CASHRGSGRGNTEAFF. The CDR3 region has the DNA TGTGCCAGCCACCGCGGGTCCGGACGCGGTAACACTGAAGCTTTCTTT.

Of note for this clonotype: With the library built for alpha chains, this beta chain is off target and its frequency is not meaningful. The CDR3 region is CASSDGQGSISPLHF. The DNA for the CDR3 is TGTGCCAGCTCAGACGGACAGGGGAGCATTTCACCCCTCCACTTT. The rearrangement uses TRBV18 and TRBJ1-6, with 9 nucleotides matching TRBD1. Trimming cost V 5 bases and J 9 bases; bases outside gene matches: 8. The CDR3 length is 15 residues. Germline V gives CDR1 KGHSH, CDR2 LQKENI.

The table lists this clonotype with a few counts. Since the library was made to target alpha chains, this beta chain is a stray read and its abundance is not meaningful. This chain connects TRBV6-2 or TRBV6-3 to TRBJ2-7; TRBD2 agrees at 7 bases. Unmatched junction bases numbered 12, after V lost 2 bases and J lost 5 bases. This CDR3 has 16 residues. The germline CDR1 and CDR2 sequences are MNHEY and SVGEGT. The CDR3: CASSYRLRAGADEQYF. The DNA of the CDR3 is TGTGCCAGCAGTTACCGTCTCCGCGCGGGAGCCGACGAGCAGTACTTC.

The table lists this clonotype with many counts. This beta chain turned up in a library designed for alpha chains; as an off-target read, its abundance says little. The CDR3 bases are TGCGCCAGCAGCTTGGTCGCGACCCGTCAAGAGACCCAGTACTTC. It codes for CASSLVATRQETQYF. The chain has TRBV5-1 and TRBJ2-5, with D uncertain. Trimming stripped 0 bases from V and 2 bases from J, with 11 bases between. This CDR3 is built from 15 residues. Germline V gene sequence: CDR1 SGHRS, CDR2 YFSETQ. The variable domain in full, with the rest retrieved from reference TRBV5-1 and TRBJ2-5, is KAGVTQTPRYLIKTRGQQVTLSCSPISGHRSVSWYQQTPGQGLQFLFEYFSETQRNKGNFPGRFSGRQFSNSRSEMNVSTLELGDSALYLCASSLVATRQETQYFGPGTRLLVL.

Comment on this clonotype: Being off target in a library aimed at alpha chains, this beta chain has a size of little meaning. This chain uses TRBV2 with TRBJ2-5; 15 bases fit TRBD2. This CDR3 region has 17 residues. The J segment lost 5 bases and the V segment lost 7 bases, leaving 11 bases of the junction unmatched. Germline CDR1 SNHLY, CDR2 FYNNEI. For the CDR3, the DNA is TGTGCCAGCACCGCGGGGACTAGCGGGGGGTATAGGGAGACCCAGTACTTC. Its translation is CASTAGTSGGYRETQYF.

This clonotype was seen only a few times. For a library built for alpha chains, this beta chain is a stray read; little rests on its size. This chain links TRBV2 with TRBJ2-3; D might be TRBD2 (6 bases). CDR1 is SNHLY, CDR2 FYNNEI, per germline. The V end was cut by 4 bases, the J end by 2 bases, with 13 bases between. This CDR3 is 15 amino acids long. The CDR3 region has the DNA TGTGCCAGCAGTGCGGCCCCGGGGGACACAGATACGCAGTATTTT. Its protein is CASSAAPGDTDTQYF. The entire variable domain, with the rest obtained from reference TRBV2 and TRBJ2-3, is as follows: EPEVTQTPSHQVTQMGQEVILRCVPISNHLYFYWYRQILGQKVEFLVSFYNNEISEKSEIFDDQFSVERPDGSNFTLKIRSTKLEDSAMYFCASSAAPGDTDTQYFGPGTRLTVL.

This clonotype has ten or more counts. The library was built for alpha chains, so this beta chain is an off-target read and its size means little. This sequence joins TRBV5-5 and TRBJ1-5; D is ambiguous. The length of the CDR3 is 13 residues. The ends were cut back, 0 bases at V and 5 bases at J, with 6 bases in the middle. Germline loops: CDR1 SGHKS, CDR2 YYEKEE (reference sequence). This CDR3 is CASSLDGHQPQHF. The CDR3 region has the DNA TGTGCCAGCAGCTTGGACGGACATCAGCCCCAGCATTTT.

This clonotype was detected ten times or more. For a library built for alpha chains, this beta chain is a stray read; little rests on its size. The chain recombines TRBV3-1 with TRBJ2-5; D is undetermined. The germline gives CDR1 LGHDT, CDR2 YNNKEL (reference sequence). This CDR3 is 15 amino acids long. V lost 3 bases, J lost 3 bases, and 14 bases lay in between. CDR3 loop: CASSQGDMTEETQYF. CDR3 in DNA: TGTGCCAGCAGCCAGGGTGATATGACTGAAGAGACCCAGTACTTC.

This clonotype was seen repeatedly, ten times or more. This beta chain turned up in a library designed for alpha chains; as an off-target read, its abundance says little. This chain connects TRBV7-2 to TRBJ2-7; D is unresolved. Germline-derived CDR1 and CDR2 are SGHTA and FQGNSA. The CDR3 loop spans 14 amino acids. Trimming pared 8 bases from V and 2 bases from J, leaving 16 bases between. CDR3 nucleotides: TGTGCCAGCTCCTCCTGGGTGGCTCCCTACGAGCAGTACTTC. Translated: CASSSWVAPYEQYF. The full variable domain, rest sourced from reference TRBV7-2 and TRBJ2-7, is GAGVSQSPSNKVTEKGKDVELRCDPISGHTALYWYRQSLGQGLEFLIYFQGNSAPDKSGLPSDRFSAERTGGSVSTLTIQRTQQEDSAVYLCASSSWVAPYEQYFGPGTRLTVT.

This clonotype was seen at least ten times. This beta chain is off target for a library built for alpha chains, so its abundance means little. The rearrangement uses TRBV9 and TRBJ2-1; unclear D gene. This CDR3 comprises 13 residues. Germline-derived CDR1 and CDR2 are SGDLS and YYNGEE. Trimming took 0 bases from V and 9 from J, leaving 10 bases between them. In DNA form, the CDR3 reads TGTGCCAGCAGCGTAGAACAGTTCGGTGAGCAGTTCTTC. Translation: CASSVEQFGEQFF.